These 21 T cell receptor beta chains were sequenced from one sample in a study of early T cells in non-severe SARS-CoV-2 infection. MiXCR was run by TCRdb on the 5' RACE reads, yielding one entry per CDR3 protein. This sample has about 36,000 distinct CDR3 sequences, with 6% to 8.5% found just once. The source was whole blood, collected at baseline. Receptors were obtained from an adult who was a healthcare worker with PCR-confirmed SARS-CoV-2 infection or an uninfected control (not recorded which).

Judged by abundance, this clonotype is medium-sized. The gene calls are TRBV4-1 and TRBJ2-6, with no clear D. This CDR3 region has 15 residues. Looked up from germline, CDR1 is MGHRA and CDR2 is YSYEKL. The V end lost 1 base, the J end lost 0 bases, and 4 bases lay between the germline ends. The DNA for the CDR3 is TGCGCCAGCAGCCAAGGTCCCTCTGGGGCCAACGTCCTGACTTTC. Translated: CASSQGPSGANVLTF.

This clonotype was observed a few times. DNA of the CDR3: TGTGCCATCAGTGAGAGGACCTACACTGGGAATGAGCAGTTCTTC. Residues: CAISERTYTGNEQFF. The chain has TRBV10-3 and TRBJ2-1; no definite D call. Germline V CDR1 and CDR2: ENHRY, SYGVKD. V lost 2 bases, J lost 7 bases, and 15 bases lay in between. CDR3 length: 15 amino acids.

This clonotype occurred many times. The CDR3 DNA reads as TGCAGTGCTAGGGACCCTAGCGGGTCCTACAATGAGCAGTTCTTC. Translating gives CSARDPSGSYNEQFF. This sequence joins TRBV20-1 and TRBJ2-1; 8 bases fit TRBD2. The CDR3 is 15 amino acids. V was clipped by 3 bases and J by 1 base; unmatched bases: 5. CDR1 and CDR2 (germline): DFQATT, SNEGSKA (reference sequence).

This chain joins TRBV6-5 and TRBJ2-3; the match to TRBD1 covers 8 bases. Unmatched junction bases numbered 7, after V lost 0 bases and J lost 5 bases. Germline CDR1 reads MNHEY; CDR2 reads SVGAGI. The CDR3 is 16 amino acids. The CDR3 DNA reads TGTGCCAGCAGTTACTCGAGGACAGGGATTGGAGATACGCAGTATTTT. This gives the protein CASSYSRTGIGDTQYF.

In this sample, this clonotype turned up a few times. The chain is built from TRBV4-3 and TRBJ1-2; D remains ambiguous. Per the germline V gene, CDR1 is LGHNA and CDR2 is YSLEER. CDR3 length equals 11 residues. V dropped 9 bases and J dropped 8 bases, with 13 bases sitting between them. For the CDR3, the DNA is TGCGCCAGGTCGGAGGGAGAAGGCTACACCTTC. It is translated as CARSEGEGYTF.

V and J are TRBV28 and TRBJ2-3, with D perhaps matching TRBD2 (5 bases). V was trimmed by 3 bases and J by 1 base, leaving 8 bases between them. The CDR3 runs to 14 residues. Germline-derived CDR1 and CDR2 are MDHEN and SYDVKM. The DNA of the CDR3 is TGTGCCAGCAGTTTCAGCGGCCGCACAGATACGCAGTATTTT. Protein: CASSFSGRTDTQYF.

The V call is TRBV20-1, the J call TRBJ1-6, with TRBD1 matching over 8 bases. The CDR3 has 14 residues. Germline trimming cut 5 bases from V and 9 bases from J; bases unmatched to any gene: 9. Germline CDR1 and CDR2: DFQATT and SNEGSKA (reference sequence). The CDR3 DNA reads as TGCAGTGCTTTCTACGGACAGGGTAGTTCACCCCTCCACTTT. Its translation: CSAFYGQGSSPLHF.

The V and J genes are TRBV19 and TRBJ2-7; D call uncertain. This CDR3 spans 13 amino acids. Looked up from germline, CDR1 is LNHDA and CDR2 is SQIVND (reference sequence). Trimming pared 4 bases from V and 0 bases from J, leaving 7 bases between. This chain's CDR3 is CASSKRSSYEQYF. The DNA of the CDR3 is TGTGCCAGTAGTAAACGGAGCTCCTACGAGCAGTACTTC.

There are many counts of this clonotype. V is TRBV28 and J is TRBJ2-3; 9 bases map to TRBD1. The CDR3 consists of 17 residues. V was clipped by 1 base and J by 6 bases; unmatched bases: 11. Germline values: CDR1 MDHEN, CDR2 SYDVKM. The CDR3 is CASSLYYRQGDSDTQYF. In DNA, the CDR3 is TGTGCCAGCAGTTTATACTACCGACAGGGGGATTCTGATACGCAGTATTTT.

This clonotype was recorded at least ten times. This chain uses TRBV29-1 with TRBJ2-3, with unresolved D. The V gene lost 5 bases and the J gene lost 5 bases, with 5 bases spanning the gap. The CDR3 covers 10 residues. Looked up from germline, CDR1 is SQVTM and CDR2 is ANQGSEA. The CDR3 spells CSVSVDTQYF. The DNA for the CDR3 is TGCAGCGTTTCGGTAGATACGCAGTATTTT.

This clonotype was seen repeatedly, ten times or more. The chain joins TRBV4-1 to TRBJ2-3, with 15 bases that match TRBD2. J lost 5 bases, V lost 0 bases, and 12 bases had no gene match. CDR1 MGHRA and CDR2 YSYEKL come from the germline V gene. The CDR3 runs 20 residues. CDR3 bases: TGCGCCAGCAGCCAAGATCTGTCCGGGACTAGCGGGAGGAGGGGAGATACGCAGTATTTT. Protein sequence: CASSQDLSGTSGRRGDTQYF.

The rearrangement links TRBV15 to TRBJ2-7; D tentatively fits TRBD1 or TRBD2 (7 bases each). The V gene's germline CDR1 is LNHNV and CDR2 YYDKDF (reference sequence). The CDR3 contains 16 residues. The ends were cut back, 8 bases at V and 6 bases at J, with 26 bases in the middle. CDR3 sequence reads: CATSLPSRGGGVEQYF. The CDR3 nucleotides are TGTGCCACCTCCCTACCTAGCAGGGGGGGTGGGGTCGAGCAGTACTTC.

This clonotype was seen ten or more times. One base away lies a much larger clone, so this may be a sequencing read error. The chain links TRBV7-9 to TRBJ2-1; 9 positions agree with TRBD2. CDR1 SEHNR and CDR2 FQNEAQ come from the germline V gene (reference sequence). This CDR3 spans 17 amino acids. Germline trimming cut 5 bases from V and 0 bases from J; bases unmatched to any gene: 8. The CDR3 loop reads CASSPRTSESSYNEQFF. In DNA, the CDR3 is TGTGCCAGCAGCCCGCGGACTAGCGAAAGCTCCTACAATGAGCAGTTCTTC.

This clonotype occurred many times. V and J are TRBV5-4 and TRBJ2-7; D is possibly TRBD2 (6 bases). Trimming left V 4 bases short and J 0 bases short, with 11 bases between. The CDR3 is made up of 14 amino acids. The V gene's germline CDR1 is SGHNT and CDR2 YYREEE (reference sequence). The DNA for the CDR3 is TGTGCCAGCAGCCGCGGAGGGAACTCCTACGAGCAGTACTTC. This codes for CASSRGGNSYEQYF. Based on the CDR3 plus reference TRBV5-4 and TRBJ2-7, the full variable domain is ETGVTQSPTHLIKTRGQQVTLRCSSQSGHNTVSWYQQALGQGPQFIFQYYREEENGRGNFPPRFSGLQFPNYSSELNVNALELDDSALYLCASSRGGNSYEQYFGPGTRLTVT.

For the CDR3, the DNA is TGCAGTGCTAGAGTCTTGCGGGAGGGCCCCTCATACAATGAGCAGTTCTTC. Translation gives CSARVLREGPSYNEQFF. This rearrangement joins TRBV20-1 to TRBJ2-1; 9 bases fit TRBD2. V lost 1 base, J lost 4 bases, and 11 bases stayed unmatched. The germline V gene encodes CDR1 DFQATT and CDR2 SNEGSKA (reference sequence). The CDR3 length is 17 residues.

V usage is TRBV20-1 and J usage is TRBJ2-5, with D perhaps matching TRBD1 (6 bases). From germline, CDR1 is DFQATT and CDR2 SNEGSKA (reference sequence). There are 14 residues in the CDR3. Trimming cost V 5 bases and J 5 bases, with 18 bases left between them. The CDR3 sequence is CSAYTGLKRETQYF. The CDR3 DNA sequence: TGCAGTGCTTACACAGGGTTAAAGAGGGAGACCCAGTACTTC.

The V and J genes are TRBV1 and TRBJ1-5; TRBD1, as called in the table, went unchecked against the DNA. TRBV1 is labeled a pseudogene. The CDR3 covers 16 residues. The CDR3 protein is CTSGAKDRVRNQPQHF. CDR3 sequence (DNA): TGCACCAGCGGGGCTAAAGACAGGGTCCGAAATCAGCCCCAGCATTTT.

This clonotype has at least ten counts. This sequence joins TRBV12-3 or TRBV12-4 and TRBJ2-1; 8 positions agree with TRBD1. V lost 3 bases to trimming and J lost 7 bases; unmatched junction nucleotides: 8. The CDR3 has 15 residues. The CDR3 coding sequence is TGTGCCAGCAGTTTTGGCGGGACAGGTGGGAATGAGCAGTTCTTC. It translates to CASSFGGTGGNEQFF.

CDR3 loop: CASSWGLAGGLDEQFF. The CDR3 DNA is TGTGCCAGCAGCTGGGGACTAGCGGGAGGGTTGGATGAGCAGTTCTTC. The chain combines TRBV6-2 or TRBV6-3 with TRBJ2-1; 16 nucleotides agree with TRBD2. The V gene's germline CDR1 is MNHEY and CDR2 SVGEGT. The CDR3 runs 16 residues. Trimming removed 6 bases from V and 8 bases from J; junction bases left unmatched: 7.

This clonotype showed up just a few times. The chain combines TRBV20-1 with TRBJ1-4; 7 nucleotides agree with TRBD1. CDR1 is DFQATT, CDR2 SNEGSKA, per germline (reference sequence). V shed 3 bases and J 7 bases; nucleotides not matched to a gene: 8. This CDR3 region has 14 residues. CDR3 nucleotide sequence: TGCAGTGCTAGGACCGGGACAGTGGGTGAAAAACTGTTTTTT. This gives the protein CSARTGTVGEKLFF.

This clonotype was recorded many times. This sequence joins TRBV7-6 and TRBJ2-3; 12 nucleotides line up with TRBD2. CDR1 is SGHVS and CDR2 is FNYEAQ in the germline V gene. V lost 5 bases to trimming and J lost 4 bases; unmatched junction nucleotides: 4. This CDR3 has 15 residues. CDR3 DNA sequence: TGTGCCAGCAGCGTACTAGCGGGAGGCGCAGATACGCAGTATTTT. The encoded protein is CASSVLAGGADTQYF.